The clone carrying this T cell receptor (beta chain) was seen many times. Its antigen is not identified. Each patient came to thyroid surgery without any prior treatment (of any kind). This record comes from a study of metastatic and nonmetastatic thyroid tumors. For the study at large: From malignant and benign thyroid patients, repertoires in blood and in tumor or nodule tissue were compared. Findings of the study overall: When malignant thyroid tumors were compared with benign nodules, TCR beta diversity was reportedly significantly higher in the malignant tumors. This held in both blood and tumor samples.

In the original analysis: In papillary thyroid cancer, a distant-metastasis classifier was built using CDR3 differences across clinicopathological groups. MiXCR was used by TCRdb to re-call the PCR reads. These V and J calls derive from TCRdb rather than the authors' analysis. The sample consists of under 30,000 clones, more than 20% of them appearing once. Material for sequencing was blood. The receptor was isolated from a female donor with papillary thyroid cancer or a benign thyroid nodule (not recorded which). Some clones in this sample may be carry-over from other donors' samples.

This CDR3 is CASSLDRGVRETQYF. DNA of the CDR3: TGTGCCAGCAGCTTAGATCGGGGAGTGAGGGAGACCCAGTACTTC. J is TRBJ2-5 and V is TRBV7-9; weak D call: TRBD2 (5 bases). Germline V gene sequence: CDR1 SEHNR, CDR2 FQNEAQ (reference sequence). V shed 1 base and J shed 5 bases, with 14 bases lying between them. This CDR3 region has 15 residues.